The source of this TCR beta chain is a study of cytomegalovirus exposure and HLA in healthy donors. V lost 0 bases to trimming and J lost 8 bases; unmatched junction nucleotides: 13. There are 16 residues in the CDR3. CDR1 and CDR2 (germline): SGHKS, YYEKEE (reference sequence). Produced via immunoSEQ multiplex PCR; TCRdb's table is partial and in-frame only. The table records 70,000 or so clones, over 85% of them present only once. The receptor was derived from a man aged 18 to 30 in good health and CMV-seropositive. The rearrangement links TRBV5-5 to TRBJ1-2; 7 bases map to TRBD1. The sequenced sample was PBMCs. The CDR3 protein is CASSLEQGQAERGYTF. The CDR3 DNA sequence: TGTGCCAGCAGCTTGGAACAGGGGCAAGCAGAAAGGGGCTACACCTTC.